This T cell receptor beta chain is drawn from a study of T cell responses to AZD1222 COVID-19 vaccine. Findings and caveats of the study: Spike-specific TCR breadth and depth rose after two AZD1222 doses.

Clones were read by immunoSEQ multiplex PCR, and TCRdb kept only the in-frame ones, dropping some. The data show 90,000 to 95,000 clones, around 90% seen once. CDR1 is SGHRS, CDR2 YFSETQ, per germline. After removal of 0 bases from V and 5 bases from J, the junction contained 2 bases not matched to a gene. The CDR3 consists of 14 residues. Details on this clone: Antigen unknown.

Sequenced material: peripheral blood, taken on day 0 of AZD1222 vaccination. The TCR comes from an adult in good health. This chain uses TRBV5-1 with TRBJ2-1, with 7 bases aligning to TRBD2. The CDR3 sequence is CASSLVAGNNEQFF. The CDR3 DNA is TGCGCCAGCAGCTTGGTAGCGGGCAACAATGAGCAGTTCTTC.